This T cell receptor (beta chain) derives from a study of long-term antiretroviral therapy in people with HIV. The assay used was immunoSEQ (version v3.0), run at survey level. Produced via immunoSEQ multiplex PCR; TCRdb's table is partial and in-frame only. The sample lists about 28,000 clones, roughly 86% occurring once. Trimming shortened V by 5 bases and J by 7 bases, and 17 bases separated the two germline ends. This CDR3 spans 14 amino acids. Germline V lookup: CDR1 SNHLY, CDR2 FYNNEI. Sample: unsorted PBMCs, taken 0.8 years after starting antiretroviral therapy. The chain combines TRBV2 with TRBJ1-2, with a possible D match to TRBD1 (6 bases). The clonotype comes from a woman aged 30 to 39 with HIV. In DNA, the CDR3 is TGTGCCAGCAGTCAGCCGCCTCAAGGGGGTGGCTACACCTTC. Encoded protein: CASSQPPQGGGYTF. Full variable domain (rest looked up from reference TRBV2 and TRBJ1-2): EPEVTQTPSHQVTQMGQEVILRCVPISNHLYFYWYRQILGQKVEFLVSFYNNEISEKSEIFDDQFSVERPDGSNFTLKIRSTKLEDSAMYFCASSQPPQGGGYTFGSGTRLTVV.